The 20 T cell receptor beta chains below all came from one sample that was sequenced in a study of post-analysis software for immune sequencing data. Antigens for these TCRs are unknown. Findings of the study overall: TRBV segments more frequent in patients than in controls numbered five and included TRBV5-6, TRBV5-1 and TRBV20-1.

Every TCR beta cDNA library bore unique molecular identifiers. TCRdb processed the PCR reads anew with MiXCR; each CDR3 protein has one entry. This table has approximately 690,000 distinct CDR3 sequences, roughly three fifths appearing once. Input material: blood. These receptors were collected from a girl aged 2 to 10 with multiple sclerosis.

The chain is built from TRBV20-1 and TRBJ2-1, with D tentatively TRBD1 or TRBD2 (5 bases each). This CDR3 has 16 residues. From germline, CDR1 is DFQATT and CDR2 SNEGSKA (reference sequence). V was trimmed by 0 bases and J by 2 bases, leaving 14 bases between them. The CDR3 spells CSARDPGHAPYNEQFF. The CDR3 bases are TGCAGTGCTAGAGATCCGGGGCATGCGCCCTACAATGAGCAGTTCTTC.

The chain has TRBV20-1 and TRBJ2-1; 16 bases agree with TRBD2. Germline loops: CDR1 DFQATT, CDR2 SNEGSKA (reference sequence). The CDR3 runs 17 residues. After removal of 5 bases from V and 5 bases from J, the junction contained 9 bases not matched to a gene. The CDR3 region is CSAPPGLAGGSNNEQFF. The CDR3, as DNA: TGCAGTGCTCCACCGGGACTAGCGGGAGGGAGTAACAATGAGCAGTTCTTC.

The J gene is TRBJ1-6, the V gene TRBV12-3 or TRBV12-4, with TRBD1 as a possible D gene (5 bases). The CDR3 extends over 14 amino acids. The V gene lost 5 bases and the J gene lost 6 bases, with 11 bases spanning the gap. CDR3 DNA sequence: TGTGCCAGCAGTCCGGGACGTTTTAATTCACCCCTCCACTTT. Translated, it gives CASSPGRFNSPLHF.

The chain carries TRBV5-1 and TRBJ1-2; D call uncertain. V was shortened by 2 bases and J by 6 bases, with 14 bases between the two germline ends. This CDR3 has 14 residues. Looked up from germline, CDR1 is SGHRS and CDR2 is YFSETQ. This chain's CDR3 is CASSFLEVMDGYTF. CDR3 sequence (DNA): TGCGCCAGCAGCTTCCTGGAGGTAATGGATGGCTACACCTTC.

This clonotype showed up just once. The chain is built from TRBV20-1 and TRBJ2-5; 7 bases line up with TRBD2. Germline CDR1 DFQATT, CDR2 SNEGSKA (reference sequence). The CDR3 is made up of 16 amino acids. The V segment lost 6 bases and the J segment 0 bases; nucleotides outside the gene matches: 13. The chain's CDR3 is CSASEGGLVYQETQYF. CDR3 DNA: TGCAGTGCATCAGAGGGAGGACTAGTGTACCAAGAGACCCAGTACTTC.

In DNA, the CDR3 is TGTGCCAGCAGTGCCCTAATCCAGGGTTACAATGAGCAGTTCTTC. Encoded protein: CASSALIQGYNEQFF. The chain is built from TRBV12-3 or TRBV12-4 and TRBJ2-1; D may be TRBD1 (5 bases). CDR3 length: 15 residues. The ends were cut back, 5 bases at V and 4 bases at J, with 15 bases in the middle.

The chain carries TRBV3-1 and TRBJ2-7; unclear D gene. There are 15 residues in the CDR3. CDR1 and CDR2 (germline): LGHDT, YNNKEL (reference sequence). Trimming stripped 0 bases from V and 1 base from J, with 10 bases between. The CDR3 sequence is CASSQDLHPSYEQYF. As DNA, the CDR3 is TGTGCCAGCAGCCAAGACCTCCACCCGTCCTACGAGCAGTACTTC.

The J gene is TRBJ1-2, the V gene TRBV25-1; 7 positions agree with TRBD1. The germline V gene encodes CDR1 MGHDK and CDR2 SYGVNS. This CDR3 comprises 13 residues. The junction had 3 bases not matched to a gene; V was cut back by 3 bases and J by 5 bases. The CDR3 sequence is CASSDAGGYGYTF. For the CDR3, the DNA is TGTGCCAGCAGTGACGCAGGGGGTTATGGCTACACCTTC.

The chain joins TRBV4-1 to TRBJ2-7; D possibly corresponds to TRBD2 (6 bases). The CDR3 loop spans 16 amino acids. V lost 0 bases to trimming and J lost 2 bases, with 14 bases between them. Germline V gene lookup returns CDR1 MGHRA and CDR2 YSYEKL. The chain's CDR3 is CASSQESGDETYEQYF. In DNA form, the CDR3 reads TGCGCCAGCAGCCAAGAGTCGGGGGACGAAACCTACGAGCAGTACTTC.

This clonotype was seen a few times. This chain joins TRBV12-3 or TRBV12-4 and TRBJ2-7, with TRBD2 matching 7 bases. CDR3 size: 14 residues. Germline trimming cut 1 base from V and 2 bases from J; bases unmatched to any gene: 2. The CDR3 region is CASSLEGGTYEQYF. CDR3 in DNA: TGTGCCAGCAGTTTAGAGGGAGGGACCTACGAGCAGTACTTC.

J is TRBJ2-1 and V is TRBV6-1; D gene uncertain. With the DNA end fitting TRBJ2-5 better, the J assignment may be wrong. CDR1 is MNHNS and CDR2 is SASEGT in the germline V gene. The CDR3 contains 13 residues. In nucleotides, the CDR3 is TGTGCCAGCAGTGAAGTGACTGTAGAGACCCAGTACTTC. Encoded protein: CASSEVTVETQYF.

This chain connects TRBV7-8 to TRBJ1-2; D ambiguous. The germline V gene encodes CDR1 SGHVS and CDR2 FQNEAQ. The CDR3 extends over 14 amino acids. The ends were cut back, 4 bases at V and 8 bases at J, with 17 bases in the middle. Written as DNA, the CDR3 is TGTGCCAGCAGCTCGGTGACGGTTGTCGAGGGCTACACCTTC. Translated, it gives CASSSVTVVEGYTF.

In this sample, this clonotype turned up a few times. CDR3 sequence: CSARVGQDNQPQHF. In nucleotides, the CDR3 is TGCAGTGCTAGAGTGGGACAGGATAATCAGCCCCAGCATTTT. V gene TRBV20-1 combines with J gene TRBJ1-5; 8 bases map to TRBD1. The germline V gene encodes CDR1 DFQATT and CDR2 SNEGSKA (reference sequence). The J segment lost 4 bases and the V segment lost 1 base, leaving 3 bases of the junction unmatched. The CDR3 runs 14 residues.

The rearrangement links TRBV5-1 to TRBJ1-6; D unresolved. The germline CDR1 and CDR2 sequences are SGHRS and YFSETQ. The CDR3 has 16 amino acids. Trimming stripped 0 bases from V and 5 bases from J, with 12 bases between. CDR3 sequence: CASSLAGRGDNSPLHF. For the CDR3, the DNA is TGCGCCAGCAGCTTGGCCGGGAGAGGAGATAATTCACCCCTCCACTTT.

Of note for this clonotype: A junction boundary mismatches the germline segment, possibly from a read error. The rearrangement links TRBV20-1 to TRBJ2-7; 9 nucleotides match TRBD1. The germline gives CDR1 DFQATT, CDR2 SNEGSKA (reference sequence). CDR3 length: 15 amino acids. As DNA, the CDR3 is TGCAGTGCTAGAGACTACAGGGGGCTGGGCTACGAGCGGTACTTC. Protein sequence: CSARDYRGLGYERYF.

The chain has TRBV11-3 and TRBJ2-1, with 12 positions matching TRBD2. The junction had 2 bases not matched to a gene; V was cut back by 2 bases and J by 3 bases. The CDR3 is made up of 16 amino acids. The germline CDR1 and CDR2 sequences are SGHNT and YENEEA. The CDR3 sequence is CASSLPTSGSYNEQFF. Written as DNA, the CDR3 is TGTGCCAGCAGCTTACCGACTAGCGGGAGCTACAATGAGCAGTTCTTC.

This sequence joins TRBV11-2 and TRBJ2-1, with 10 bases identical to TRBD2. The CDR3 length is 15 residues. V shed 2 bases, J shed 7 bases, and the junction held 5 bases outside the gene matches. Germline lookup yields CDR1 SGHAT and CDR2 FQNNGV. CDR3 sequence reads: CASSLSSGRSNEQFF. The DNA for the CDR3 is TGTGCCAGCAGCTTATCTAGCGGGAGAAGTAATGAGCAGTTCTTC.

Details on this clonotype: The junction shows a germline mismatch at one end, possibly a read error. The chain links TRBV7-2 to TRBJ2-3; 7 positions match TRBD1. In germline, CDR1 is SGHTA, CDR2 FQGNSA. This CDR3 has 15 residues. The CDR3 sequence: CVSSPDRAGTDTQYF. DNA of the CDR3: TGTGTCAGCAGCCCCGACAGGGCGGGCACAGATACGCAGTATTTT.

V and J are TRBV4-1 and TRBJ2-7; D is possibly TRBD1 (5 bases). The CDR3 consists of 13 residues. The germline V gene has CDR1 MGHRA and CDR2 YSYEKL. V was pared by 3 bases and J by 7 bases, with 13 bases between. CDR3 region: CASSHPGIGEQYF. CDR3 DNA sequence: TGCGCCAGCAGCCATCCAGGGATCGGGGAGCAGTACTTC.

The CDR3 coding sequence is TGTGCCAGCAGCTCCGCCGACAATCAGCCCCAGCATTTT. This sequence encodes CASSSADNQPQHF. The chain joins TRBV5-5 to TRBJ1-5; no clear D. Trimming removed 3 bases at V and 3 bases at J, with 7 bases between. The length of the CDR3 is 13 residues. In germline, CDR1 is SGHKS, CDR2 YYEKEE (reference sequence).